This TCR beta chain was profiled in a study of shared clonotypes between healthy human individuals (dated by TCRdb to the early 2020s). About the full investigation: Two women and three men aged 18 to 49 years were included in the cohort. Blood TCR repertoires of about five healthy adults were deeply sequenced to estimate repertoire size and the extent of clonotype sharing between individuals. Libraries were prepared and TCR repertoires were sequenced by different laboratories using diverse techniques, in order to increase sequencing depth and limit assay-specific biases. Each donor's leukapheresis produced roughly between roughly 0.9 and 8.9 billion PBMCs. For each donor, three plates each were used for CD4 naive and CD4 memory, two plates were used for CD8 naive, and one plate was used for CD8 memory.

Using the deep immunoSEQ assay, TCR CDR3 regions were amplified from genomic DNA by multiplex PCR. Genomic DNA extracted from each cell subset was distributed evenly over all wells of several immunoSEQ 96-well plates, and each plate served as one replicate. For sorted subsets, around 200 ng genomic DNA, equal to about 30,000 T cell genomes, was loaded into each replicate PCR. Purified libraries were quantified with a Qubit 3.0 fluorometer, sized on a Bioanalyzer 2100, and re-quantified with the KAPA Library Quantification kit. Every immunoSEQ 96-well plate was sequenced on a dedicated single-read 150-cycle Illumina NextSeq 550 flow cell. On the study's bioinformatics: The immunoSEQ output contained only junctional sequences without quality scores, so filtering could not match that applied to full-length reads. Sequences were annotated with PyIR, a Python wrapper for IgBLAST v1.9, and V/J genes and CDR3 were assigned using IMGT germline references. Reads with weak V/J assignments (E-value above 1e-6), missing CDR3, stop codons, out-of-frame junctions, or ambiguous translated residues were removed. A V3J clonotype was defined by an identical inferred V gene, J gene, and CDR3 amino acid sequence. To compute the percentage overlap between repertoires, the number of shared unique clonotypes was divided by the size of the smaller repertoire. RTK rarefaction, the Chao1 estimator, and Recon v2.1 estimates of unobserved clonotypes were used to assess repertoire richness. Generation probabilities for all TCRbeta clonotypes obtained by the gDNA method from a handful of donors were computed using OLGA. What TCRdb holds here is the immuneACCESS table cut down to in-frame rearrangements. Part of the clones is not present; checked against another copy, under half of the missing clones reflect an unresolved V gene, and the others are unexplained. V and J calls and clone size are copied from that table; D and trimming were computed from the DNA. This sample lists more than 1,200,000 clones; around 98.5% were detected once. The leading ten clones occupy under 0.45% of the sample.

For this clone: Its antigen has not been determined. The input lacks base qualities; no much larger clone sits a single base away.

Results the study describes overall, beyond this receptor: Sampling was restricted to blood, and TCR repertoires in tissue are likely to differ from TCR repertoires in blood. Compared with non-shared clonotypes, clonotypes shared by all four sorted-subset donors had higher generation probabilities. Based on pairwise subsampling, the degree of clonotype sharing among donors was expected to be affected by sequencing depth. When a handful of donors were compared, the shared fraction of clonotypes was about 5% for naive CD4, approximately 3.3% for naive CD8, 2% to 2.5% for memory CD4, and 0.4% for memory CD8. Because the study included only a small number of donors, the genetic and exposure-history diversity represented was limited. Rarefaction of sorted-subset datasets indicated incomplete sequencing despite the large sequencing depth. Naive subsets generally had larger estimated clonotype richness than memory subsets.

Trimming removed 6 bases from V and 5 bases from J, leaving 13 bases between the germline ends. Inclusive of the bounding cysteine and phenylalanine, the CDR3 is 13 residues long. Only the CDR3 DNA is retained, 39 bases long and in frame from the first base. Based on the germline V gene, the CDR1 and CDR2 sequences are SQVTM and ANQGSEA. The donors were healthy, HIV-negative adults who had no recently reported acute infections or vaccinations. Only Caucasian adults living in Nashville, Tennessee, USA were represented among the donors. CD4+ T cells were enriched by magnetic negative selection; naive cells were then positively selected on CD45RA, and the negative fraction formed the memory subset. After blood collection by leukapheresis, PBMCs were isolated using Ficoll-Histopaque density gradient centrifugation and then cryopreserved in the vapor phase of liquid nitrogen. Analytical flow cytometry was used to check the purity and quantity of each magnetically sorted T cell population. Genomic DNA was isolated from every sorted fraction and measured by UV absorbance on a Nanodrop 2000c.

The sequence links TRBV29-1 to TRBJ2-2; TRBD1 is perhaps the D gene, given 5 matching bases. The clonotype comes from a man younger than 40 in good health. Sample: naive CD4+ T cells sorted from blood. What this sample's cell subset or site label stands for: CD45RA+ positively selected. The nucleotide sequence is TGCAGCGTAGGGCAGGGTCGGACCGGGGAGCTGTTTTTT. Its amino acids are CSVGQGRTGELFF.